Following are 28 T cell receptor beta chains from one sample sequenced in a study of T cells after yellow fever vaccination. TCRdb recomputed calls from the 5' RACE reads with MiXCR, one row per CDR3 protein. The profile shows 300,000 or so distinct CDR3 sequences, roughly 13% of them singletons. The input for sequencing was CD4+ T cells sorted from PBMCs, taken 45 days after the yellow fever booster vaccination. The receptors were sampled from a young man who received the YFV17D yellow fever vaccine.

CDR3 sequence: CASSQDSGAPFF. The CDR3 region has the DNA TGTGCCAGCAGCCAAGATTCGGGGGCTCCTTTCTTT. The chain recombines TRBV4-2 with TRBJ1-1; D possibly corresponds to TRBD1 (6 bases). Trimming removed 0 bases from V and 12 bases from J, with 11 bases in between. The CDR3 totals 12 residues. Looked up from germline, CDR1 is LGHNA and CDR2 is YNFKEQ.

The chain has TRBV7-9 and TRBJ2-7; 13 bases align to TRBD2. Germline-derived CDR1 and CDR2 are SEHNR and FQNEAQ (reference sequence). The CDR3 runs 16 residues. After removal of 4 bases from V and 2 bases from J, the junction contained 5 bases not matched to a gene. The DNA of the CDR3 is TGTGCCAGCAGCTCACAACTAGCGGGAGGGGCCTACGAGCAGTACTTC. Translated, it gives CASSSQLAGGAYEQYF.

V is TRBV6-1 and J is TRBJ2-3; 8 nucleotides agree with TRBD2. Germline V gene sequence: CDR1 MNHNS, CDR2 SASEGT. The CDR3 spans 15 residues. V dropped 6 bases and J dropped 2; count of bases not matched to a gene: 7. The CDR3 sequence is CASRPIAGPTDTQYF. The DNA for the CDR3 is TGTGCCAGCAGACCCATAGCGGGACCCACAGATACGCAGTATTTT.

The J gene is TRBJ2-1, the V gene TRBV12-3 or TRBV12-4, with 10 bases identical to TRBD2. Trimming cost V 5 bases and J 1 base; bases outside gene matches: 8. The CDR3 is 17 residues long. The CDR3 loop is CASSRAGGIPSYNEQFF. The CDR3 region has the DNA TGTGCCAGCAGTCGAGCGGGAGGGATACCGTCCTACAATGAGCAGTTCTTC.

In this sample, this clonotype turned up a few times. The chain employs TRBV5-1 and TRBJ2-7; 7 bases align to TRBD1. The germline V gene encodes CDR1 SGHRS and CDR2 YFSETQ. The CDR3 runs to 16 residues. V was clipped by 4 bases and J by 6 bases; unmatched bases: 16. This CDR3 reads CASSPGDRGSLREQYF. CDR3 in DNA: TGCGCCAGCAGCCCCGGGGACAGAGGTTCCCTACGCGAGCAGTACTTC.

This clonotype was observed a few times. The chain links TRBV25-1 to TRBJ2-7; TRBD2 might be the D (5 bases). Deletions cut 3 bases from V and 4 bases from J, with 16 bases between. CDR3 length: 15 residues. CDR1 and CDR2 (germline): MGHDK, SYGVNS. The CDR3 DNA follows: TGTGCCAGCAGTGATCGAGATGCGGCGGGTTACGAGCAGTACTTC. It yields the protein CASSDRDAAGYEQYF.

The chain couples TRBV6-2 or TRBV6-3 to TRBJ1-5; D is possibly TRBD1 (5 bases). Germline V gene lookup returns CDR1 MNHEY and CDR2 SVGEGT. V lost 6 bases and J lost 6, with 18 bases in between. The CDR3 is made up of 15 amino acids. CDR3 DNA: TGTGCCAGCAGGACACTTACAGGAGACAGTCAGCCCCAGCATTTT. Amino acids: CASRTLTGDSQPQHF.

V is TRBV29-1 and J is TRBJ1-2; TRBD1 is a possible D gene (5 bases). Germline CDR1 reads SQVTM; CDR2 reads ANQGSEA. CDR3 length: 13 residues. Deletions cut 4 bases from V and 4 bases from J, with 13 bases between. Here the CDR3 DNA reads TGCAGCGTTGGAGAGGGGTTAGGCTATGGCTACACCTTC. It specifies CSVGEGLGYGYTF. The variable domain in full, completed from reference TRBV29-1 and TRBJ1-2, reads SAVISQKPSRDICQRGTSLTIQCQVDSQVTMMFWYRQQPGQSLTLIATANQGSEATYESGFVIDKFPISRPNLTFSTLTVSNMSPEDSSIYLCSVGEGLGYGYTFGSGTRLTVV.

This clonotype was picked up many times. CDR3 in amino acids: CSVEERARGNSGIRGTQYF. Here the CDR3 DNA reads TGCAGCGTTGAAGAACGCGCCAGGGGGAATAGCGGGATTAGGGGGACCCAGTACTTC. The V call is TRBV29-1, the J call TRBJ2-5, with a tentative D call TRBD2 (8 bases). Deletions cut 0 bases from V and 7 bases from J, with 30 bases between. Germline V gives CDR1 SQVTM, CDR2 ANQGSEA. The CDR3 length is 19 residues. Supplemented by reference TRBV29-1 and TRBJ2-5, the full variable domain reads SAVISQKPSRDICQRGTSLTIQCQVDSQVTMMFWYRQQPGQSLTLIATANQGSEATYESGFVIDKFPISRPNLTFSTLTVSNMSPEDSSIYLCSVEERARGNSGIRGTQYFGPGTRLLVL.

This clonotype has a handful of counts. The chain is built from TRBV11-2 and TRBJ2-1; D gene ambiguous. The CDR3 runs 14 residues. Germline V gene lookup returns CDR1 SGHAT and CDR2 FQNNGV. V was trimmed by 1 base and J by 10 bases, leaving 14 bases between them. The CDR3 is CASSLAQASREQFF. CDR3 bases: TGTGCCAGCAGCTTAGCCCAGGCCTCGCGGGAGCAGTTCTTC. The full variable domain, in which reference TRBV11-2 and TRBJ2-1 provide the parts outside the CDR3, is EAGVAQSPRYKIIEKRQSVAFWCNPISGHATLYWYQQILGQGPKLLIQFQNNGVVDDSQLPKDRFSAERLKGVDSTLKIQPAKLEDSAVYLCASSLAQASREQFFGPGTRLTVL.

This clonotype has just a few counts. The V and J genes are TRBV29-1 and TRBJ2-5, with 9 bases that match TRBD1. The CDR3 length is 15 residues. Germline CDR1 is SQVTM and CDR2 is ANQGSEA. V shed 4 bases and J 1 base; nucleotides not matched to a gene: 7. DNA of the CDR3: TGCAGCGTTGGCACAGGGGGCCTCTCCCAAGAGACCCAGTACTTC. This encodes CSVGTGGLSQETQYF. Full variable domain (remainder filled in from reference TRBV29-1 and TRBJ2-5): SAVISQKPSRDICQRGTSLTIQCQVDSQVTMMFWYRQQPGQSLTLIATANQGSEATYESGFVIDKFPISRPNLTFSTLTVSNMSPEDSSIYLCSVGTGGLSQETQYFGPGTRLLVL.

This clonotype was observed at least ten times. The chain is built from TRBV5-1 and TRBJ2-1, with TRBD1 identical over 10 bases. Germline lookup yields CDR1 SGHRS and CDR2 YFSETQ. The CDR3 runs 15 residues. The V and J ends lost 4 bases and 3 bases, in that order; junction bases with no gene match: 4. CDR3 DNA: TGCGCCAGCAGCGCCCGGGACAGGGGCTACAATGAGCAGTTCTTC. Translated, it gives CASSARDRGYNEQFF.

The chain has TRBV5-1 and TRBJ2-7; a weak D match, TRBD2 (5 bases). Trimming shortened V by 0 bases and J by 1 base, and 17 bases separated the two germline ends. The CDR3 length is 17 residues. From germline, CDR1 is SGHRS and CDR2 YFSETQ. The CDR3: CASSLDGSVVLSYEQYF. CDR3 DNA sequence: TGCGCCAGCAGCTTGGATGGGAGTGTAGTTTTGTCCTACGAGCAGTACTTC.

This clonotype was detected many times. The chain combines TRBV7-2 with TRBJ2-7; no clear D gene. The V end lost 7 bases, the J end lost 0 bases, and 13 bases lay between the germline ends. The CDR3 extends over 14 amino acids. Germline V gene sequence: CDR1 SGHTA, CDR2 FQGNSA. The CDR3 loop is CASTRDTGSYEQYF. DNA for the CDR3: TGTGCCAGCACCAGAGACACGGGCTCCTACGAGCAGTACTTC.

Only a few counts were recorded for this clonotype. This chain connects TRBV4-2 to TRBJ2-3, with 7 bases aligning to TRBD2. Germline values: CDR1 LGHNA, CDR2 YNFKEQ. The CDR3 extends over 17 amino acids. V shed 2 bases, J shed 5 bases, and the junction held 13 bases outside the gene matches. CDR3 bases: TGTGCCAGCAGCCAACTAGCGGACGGAGGTTCCGAAGATACGCAGTATTTT. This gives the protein CASSQLADGGSEDTQYF.

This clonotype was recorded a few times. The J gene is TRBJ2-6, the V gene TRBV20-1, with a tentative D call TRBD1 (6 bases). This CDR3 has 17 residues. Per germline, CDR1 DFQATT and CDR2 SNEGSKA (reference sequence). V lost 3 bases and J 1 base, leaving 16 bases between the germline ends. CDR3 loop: CSASPSPTGSGANVLTF. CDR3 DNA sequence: TGCAGTGCTAGTCCCAGCCCAACAGGGTCTGGGGCCAACGTCCTGACTTTC.

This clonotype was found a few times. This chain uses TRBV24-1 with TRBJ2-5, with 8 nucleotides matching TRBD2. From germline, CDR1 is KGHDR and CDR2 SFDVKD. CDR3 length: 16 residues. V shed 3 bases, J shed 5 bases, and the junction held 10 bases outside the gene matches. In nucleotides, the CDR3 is TGTGCCACCAGTGATCCGTCAGCGGGAGCGAGGGAGACCCAGTACTTC. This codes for CATSDPSAGARETQYF.

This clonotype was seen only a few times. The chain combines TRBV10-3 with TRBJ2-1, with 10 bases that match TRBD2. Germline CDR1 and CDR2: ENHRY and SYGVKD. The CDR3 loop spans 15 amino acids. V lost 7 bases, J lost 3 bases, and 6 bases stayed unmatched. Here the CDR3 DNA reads TGTGCCATCAAGCCCGCTAGCGGGGGCTACAATGAGCAGTTCTTC. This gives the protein CAIKPASGGYNEQFF.

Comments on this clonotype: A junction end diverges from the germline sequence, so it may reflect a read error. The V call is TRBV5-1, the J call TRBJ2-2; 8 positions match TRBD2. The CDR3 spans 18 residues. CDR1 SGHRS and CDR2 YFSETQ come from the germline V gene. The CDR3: CASRLTLAAGPKNGELFF. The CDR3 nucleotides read TGCGCCAGCCGCTTAACACTAGCGGCGGGGCCCAAAAACGGGGAGCTGTTTTTT.

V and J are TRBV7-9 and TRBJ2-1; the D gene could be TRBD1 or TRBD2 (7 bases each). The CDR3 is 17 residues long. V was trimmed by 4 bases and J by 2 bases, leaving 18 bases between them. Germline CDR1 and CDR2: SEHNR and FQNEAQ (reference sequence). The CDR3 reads CASSSRGQGGTYNEQFF. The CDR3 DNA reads TGTGCCAGCAGCTCAAGGGGGCAGGGAGGGACCTACAATGAGCAGTTCTTC.

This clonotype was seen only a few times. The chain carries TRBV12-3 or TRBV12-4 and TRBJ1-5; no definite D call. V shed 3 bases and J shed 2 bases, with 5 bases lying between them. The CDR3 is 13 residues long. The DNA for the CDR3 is TGTGCCAGCAGTTTCATGGGCAATCAGCCCCAGCATTTT. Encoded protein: CASSFMGNQPQHF.

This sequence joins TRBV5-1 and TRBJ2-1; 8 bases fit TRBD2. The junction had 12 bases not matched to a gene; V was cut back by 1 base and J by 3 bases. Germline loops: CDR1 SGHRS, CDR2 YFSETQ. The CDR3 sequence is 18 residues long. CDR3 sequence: CASSLSGLARGSYNEQFF. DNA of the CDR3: TGCGCCAGCAGCTTGTCCGGACTAGCTAGGGGTAGCTACAATGAGCAGTTCTTC.

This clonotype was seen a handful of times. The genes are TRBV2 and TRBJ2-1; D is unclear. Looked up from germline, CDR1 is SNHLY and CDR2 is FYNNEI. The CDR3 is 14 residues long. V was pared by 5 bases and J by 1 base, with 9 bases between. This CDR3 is CASSNQRSYNEQFF. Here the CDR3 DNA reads TGTGCCAGCAGTAACCAGAGATCCTACAATGAGCAGTTCTTC.

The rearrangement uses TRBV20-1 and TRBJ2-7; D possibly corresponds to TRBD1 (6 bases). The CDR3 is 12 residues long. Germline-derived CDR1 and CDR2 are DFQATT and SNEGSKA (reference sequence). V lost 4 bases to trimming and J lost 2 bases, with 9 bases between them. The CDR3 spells CSAKTGPYEQYF. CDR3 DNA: TGCAGTGCTAAGACAGGTCCCTACGAGCAGTACTTC.

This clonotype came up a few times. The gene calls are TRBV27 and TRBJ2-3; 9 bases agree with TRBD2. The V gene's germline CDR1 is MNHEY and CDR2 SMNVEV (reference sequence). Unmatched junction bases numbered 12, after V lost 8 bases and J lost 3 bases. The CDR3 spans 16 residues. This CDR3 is CASRYLSGSWTDTQYF. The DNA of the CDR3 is TGTGCCAGCCGTTACCTTAGCGGGAGTTGGACAGATACGCAGTATTTT.

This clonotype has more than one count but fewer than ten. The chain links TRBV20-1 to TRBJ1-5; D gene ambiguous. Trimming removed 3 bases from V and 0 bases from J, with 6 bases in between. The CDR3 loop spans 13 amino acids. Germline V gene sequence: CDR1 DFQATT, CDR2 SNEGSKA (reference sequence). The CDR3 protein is CSASSVSNQPQHF. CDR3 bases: TGCAGTGCTAGTAGTGTTAGCAATCAGCCCCAGCATTTT.

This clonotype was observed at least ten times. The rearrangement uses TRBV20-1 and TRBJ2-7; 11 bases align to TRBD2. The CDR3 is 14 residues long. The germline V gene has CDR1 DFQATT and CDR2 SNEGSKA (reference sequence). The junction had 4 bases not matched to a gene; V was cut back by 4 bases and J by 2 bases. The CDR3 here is CSATRLAGPYEQYF. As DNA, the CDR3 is TGCAGTGCTACAAGACTAGCGGGGCCCTACGAGCAGTACTTC.

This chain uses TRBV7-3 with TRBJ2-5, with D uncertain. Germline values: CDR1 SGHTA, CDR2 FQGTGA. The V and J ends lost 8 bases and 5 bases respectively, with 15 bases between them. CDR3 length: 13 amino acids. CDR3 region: CASGAFAGETQYF. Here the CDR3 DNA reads TGTGCCAGCGGAGCGTTCGCTGGGGAGACCCAGTACTTC.